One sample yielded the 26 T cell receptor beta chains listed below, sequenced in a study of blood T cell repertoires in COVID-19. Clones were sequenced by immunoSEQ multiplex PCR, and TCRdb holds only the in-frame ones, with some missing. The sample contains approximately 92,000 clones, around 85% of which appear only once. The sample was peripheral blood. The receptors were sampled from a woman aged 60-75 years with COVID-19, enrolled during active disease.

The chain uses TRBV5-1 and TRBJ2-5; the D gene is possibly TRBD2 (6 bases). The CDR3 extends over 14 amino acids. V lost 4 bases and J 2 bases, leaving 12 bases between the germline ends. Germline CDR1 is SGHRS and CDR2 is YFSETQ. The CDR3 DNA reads TGCGCCAGCAGCCTGAGACTAGTTCAAGAGACCCAGTACTTC. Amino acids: CASSLRLVQETQYF.

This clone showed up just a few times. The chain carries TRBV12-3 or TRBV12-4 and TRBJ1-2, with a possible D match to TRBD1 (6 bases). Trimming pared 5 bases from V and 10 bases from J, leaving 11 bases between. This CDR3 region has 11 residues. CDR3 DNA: TGTGCCAGCAGTCTCGGACAGTTCTACACCTTC. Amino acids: CASSLGQFYTF.

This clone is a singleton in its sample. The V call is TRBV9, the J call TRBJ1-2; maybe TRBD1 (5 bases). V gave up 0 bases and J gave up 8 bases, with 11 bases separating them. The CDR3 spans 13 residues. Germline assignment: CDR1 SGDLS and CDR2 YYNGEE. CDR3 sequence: CASSVAVTEGYTF. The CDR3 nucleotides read TGTGCCAGCAGCGTAGCTGTGACAGAAGGCTACACCTTC.

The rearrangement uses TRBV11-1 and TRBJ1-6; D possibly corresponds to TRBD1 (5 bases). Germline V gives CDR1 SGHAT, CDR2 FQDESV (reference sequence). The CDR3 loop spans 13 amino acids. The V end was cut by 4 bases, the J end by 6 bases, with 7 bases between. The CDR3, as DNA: TGTGCCAGCAGCTGGGGCCGTAATTCACCCCTCCACTTT. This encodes CASSWGRNSPLHF.

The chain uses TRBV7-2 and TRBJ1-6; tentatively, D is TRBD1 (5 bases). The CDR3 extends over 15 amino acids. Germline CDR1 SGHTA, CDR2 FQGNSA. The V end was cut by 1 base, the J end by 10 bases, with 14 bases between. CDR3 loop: CASSLVSQGGSPLHF. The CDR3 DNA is TGTGCCAGCAGCTTAGTTAGCCAGGGTGGGTCACCCCTCCACTTT.

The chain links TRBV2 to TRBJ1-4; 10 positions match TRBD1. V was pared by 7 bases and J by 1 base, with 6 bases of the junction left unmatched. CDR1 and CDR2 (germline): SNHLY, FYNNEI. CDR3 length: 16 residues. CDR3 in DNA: TGTGCCAGCACTGACAGGGGGCCTGGAACTAATGAAAAACTGTTTTTT. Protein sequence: CASTDRGPGTNEKLFF.

DNA of the CDR3: TGTGCCAGCTCACCAAGAAGAACAGATCATGGCTACACCTTC. This encodes CASSPRRTDHGYTF. The V gene is TRBV18, the J gene TRBJ1-2, with D uncertain. Germline CDR1 KGHSH, CDR2 LQKENI. The CDR3 spans 14 residues. The germline V and J ends were trimmed by 2 bases and 6 bases, with 13 bases remaining between them.

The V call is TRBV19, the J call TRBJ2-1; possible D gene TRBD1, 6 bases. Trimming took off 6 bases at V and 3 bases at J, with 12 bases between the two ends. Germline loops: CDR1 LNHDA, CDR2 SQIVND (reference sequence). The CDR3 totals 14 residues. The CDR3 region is CASSPRDNYNEQFF. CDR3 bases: TGTGCCAGTAGCCCCCGGGACAACTACAATGAGCAGTTCTTC.

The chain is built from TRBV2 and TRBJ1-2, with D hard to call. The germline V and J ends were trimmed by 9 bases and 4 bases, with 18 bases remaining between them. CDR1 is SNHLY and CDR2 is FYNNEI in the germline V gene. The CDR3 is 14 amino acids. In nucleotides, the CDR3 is TGTGCCAGTACGCTCGTTGAATCCGGCTATGGCTACACCTTC. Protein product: CASTLVESGYGYTF.

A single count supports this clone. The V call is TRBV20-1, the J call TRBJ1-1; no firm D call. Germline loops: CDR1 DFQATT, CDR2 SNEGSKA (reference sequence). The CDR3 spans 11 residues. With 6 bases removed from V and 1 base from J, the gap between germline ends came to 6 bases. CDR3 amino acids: CSAGENTEAFF. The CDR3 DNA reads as TGCAGTGCGGGAGAGAACACTGAAGCTTTCTTT.

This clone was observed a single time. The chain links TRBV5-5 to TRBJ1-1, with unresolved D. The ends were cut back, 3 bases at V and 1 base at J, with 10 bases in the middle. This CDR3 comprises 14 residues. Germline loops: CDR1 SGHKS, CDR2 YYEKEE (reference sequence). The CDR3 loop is CASSSGNPNTEAFF. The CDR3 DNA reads TGTGCCAGCAGCTCGGGTAATCCGAACACTGAAGCTTTCTTT.

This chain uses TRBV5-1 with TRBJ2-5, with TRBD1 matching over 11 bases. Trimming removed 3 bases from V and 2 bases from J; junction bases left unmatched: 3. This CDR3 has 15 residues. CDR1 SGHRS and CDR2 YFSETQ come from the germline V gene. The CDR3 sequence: CASSSRDRGQETQYF. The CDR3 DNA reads TGCGCCAGCAGCTCCCGGGACAGGGGGCAAGAGACCCAGTACTTC. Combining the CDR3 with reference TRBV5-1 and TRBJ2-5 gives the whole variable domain KAGVTQTPRYLIKTRGQQVTLSCSPISGHRSVSWYQQTPGQGLQFLFEYFSETQRNKGNFPGRFSGRQFSNSRSEMNVSTLELGDSALYLCASSSRDRGQETQYFGPGTRLLVL.

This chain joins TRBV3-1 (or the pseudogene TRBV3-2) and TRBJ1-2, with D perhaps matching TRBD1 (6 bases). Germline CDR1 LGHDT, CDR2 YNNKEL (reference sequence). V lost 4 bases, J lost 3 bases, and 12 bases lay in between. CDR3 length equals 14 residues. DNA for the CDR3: TGTGCCAGCAGCCGCCAGGGGCTGGACTATGGCTACACCTTC. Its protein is CASSRQGLDYGYTF.

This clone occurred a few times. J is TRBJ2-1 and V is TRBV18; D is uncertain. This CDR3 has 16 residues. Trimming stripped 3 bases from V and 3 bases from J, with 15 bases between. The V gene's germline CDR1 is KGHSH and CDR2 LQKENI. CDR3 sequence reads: CASSPLTPRNYNEQFF. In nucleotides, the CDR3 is TGTGCCAGCTCACCCCTGACCCCTAGAAACTACAATGAGCAGTTCTTC.

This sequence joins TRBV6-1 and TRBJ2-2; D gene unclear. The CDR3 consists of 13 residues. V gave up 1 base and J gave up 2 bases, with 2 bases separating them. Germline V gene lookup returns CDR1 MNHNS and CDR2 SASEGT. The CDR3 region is CASSEVNTGELFF. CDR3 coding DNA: TGTGCCAGCAGTGAAGTAAACACCGGGGAGCTGTTTTTT.

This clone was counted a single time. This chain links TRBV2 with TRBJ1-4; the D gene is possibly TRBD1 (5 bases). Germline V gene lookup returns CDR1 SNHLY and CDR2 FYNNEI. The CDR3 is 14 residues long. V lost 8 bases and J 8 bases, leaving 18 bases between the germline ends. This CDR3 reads CASWQREGMEKLFF. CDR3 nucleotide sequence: TGTGCCAGCTGGCAAAGGGAGGGGATGGAAAAACTGTTTTTT.

The CDR3 DNA sequence: TGTGCCAGCAGCGCCGGGGTTGGGACTGAAGCTTTCTTT. Translation gives CASSAGVGTEAFF. The chain carries TRBV5-6 and TRBJ1-1; D is ambiguous. The CDR3 has 13 amino acids. The germline CDR1 and CDR2 sequences are SGHDT and YYEEEE. V was pared by 4 bases and J by 5 bases, with 12 bases between.

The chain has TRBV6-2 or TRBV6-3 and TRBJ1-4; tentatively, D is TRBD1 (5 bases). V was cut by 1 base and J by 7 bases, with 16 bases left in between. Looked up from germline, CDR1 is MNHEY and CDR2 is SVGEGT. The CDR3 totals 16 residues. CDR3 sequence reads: CASSYWSPAGGEKLFF. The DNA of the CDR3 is TGTGCCAGCAGTTACTGGAGTCCTGCCGGGGGTGAAAAACTGTTTTTT.

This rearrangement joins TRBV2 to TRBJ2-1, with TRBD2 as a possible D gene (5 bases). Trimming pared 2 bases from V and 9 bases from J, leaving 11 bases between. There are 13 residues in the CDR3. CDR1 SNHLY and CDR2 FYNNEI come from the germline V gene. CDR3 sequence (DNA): TGTGCCAGCAGTGAATCGGGCGGAGGTGAGCAGTTCTTC. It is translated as CASSESGGGEQFF.

CDR3 DNA sequence: TGTGCCAGCAGTTTCGACACCCTCTATGGCTACACCTTC. Amino acid sequence: CASSFDTLYGYTF. The chain carries TRBV28 and TRBJ1-2; D ambiguous. V lost 3 bases, J lost 4 bases, and 9 bases lay in between. The CDR3 covers 13 residues. Germline V CDR1 and CDR2: MDHEN, SYDVKM.

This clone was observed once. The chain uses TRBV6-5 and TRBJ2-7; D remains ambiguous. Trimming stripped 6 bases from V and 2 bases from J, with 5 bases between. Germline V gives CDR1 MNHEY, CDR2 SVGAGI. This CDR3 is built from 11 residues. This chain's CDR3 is CASRQTYEQYF. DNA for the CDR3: TGTGCCAGCAGACAGACCTACGAGCAGTACTTC.

This CDR3 reads CSASGTGLGTEAFF. The CDR3 DNA is TGCAGCGCCTCCGGGACAGGGTTGGGGACTGAAGCTTTCTTT. The gene calls are TRBV29-1 and TRBJ1-1; 9 bases are shared with TRBD1. Germline CDR1 is SQVTM and CDR2 is ANQGSEA. The J segment lost 5 bases and the V segment lost 7 bases, leaving 11 bases of the junction unmatched. CDR3 size: 14 residues.

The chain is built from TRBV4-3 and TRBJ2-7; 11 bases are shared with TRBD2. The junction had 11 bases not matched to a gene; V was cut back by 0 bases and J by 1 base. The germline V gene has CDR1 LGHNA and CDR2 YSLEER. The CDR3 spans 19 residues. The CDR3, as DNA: TGCGCCAGCAGCCAAGACACCCCTCTGGGACTAGCGGATTCCTACGAGCAGTACTTC. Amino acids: CASSQDTPLGLADSYEQYF.

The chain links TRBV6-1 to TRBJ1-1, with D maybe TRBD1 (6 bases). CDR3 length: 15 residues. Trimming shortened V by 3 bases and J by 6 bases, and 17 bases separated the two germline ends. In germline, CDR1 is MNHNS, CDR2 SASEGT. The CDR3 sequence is CASSDRGLTTAEAFF. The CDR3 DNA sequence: TGTGCCAGCAGTGACAGGGGTCTCACGACCGCTGAAGCTTTCTTT.

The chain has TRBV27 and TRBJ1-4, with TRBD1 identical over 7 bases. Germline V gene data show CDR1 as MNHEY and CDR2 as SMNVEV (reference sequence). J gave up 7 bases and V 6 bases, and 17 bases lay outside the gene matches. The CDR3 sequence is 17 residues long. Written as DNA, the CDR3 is TGTGCCAGCAGGCGATCCCCCTTACAGGGGAACACTGAAAAACTGTTTTTT. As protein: CASRRSPLQGNTEKLFF.

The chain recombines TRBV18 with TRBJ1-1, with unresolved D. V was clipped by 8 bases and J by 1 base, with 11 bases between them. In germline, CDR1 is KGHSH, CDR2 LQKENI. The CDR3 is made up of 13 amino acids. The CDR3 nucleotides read TGTGCCAGCAGTGAGGGCCCGAACACTGAAGCTTTCTTT. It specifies CASSEGPNTEAFF.